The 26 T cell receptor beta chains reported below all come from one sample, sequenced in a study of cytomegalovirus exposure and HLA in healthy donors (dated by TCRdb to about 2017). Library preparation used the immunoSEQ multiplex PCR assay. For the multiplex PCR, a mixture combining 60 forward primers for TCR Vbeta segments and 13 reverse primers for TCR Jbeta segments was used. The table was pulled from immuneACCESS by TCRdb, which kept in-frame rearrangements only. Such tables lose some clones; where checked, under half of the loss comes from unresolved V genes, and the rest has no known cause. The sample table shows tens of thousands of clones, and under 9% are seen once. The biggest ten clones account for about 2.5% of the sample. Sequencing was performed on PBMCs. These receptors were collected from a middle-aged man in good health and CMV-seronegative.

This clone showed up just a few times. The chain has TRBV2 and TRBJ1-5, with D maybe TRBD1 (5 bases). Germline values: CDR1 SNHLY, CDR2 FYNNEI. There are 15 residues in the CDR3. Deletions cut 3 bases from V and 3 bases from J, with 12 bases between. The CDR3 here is CASSDRARFNQPQHF. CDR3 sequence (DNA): TGTGCCAGCAGTGACAGGGCAAGATTCAATCAGCCCCAGCATTTT. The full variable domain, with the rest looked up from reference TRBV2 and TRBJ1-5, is EPEVTQTPSHQVTQMGQEVILRCVPISNHLYFYWYRQILGQKVEFLVSFYNNEISEKSEIFDDQFSVERPDGSNFTLKIRSTKLEDSAMYFCASSDRARFNQPQHFGDGTRLSIL.

Here the CDR3 reads CASSPTRVGNTEAFF. The DNA of the CDR3 is TGTGCCAGCAGCCCTACCAGGGTGGGGAACACTGAAGCTTTCTTT. The rearrangement uses TRBV7-2 and TRBJ1-1; a possible D gene is TRBD1 (5 bases). CDR3 length: 15 residues. Per germline, CDR1 SGHTA and CDR2 FQGNSA. The V and J ends lost 5 bases and 1 base respectively, with 14 bases between them. The entire variable domain, with the rest obtained from reference TRBV7-2 and TRBJ1-1, is as follows: GAGVSQSPSNKVTEKGKDVELRCDPISGHTALYWYRQSLGQGLEFLIYFQGNSAPDKSGLPSDRFSAERTGGSVSTLTIQRTQQEDSAVYLCASSPTRVGNTEAFFGQGTRLTVV.

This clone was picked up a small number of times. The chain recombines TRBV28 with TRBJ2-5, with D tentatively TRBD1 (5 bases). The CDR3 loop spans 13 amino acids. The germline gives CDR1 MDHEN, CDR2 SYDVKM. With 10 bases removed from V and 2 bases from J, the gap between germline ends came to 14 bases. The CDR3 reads CAIRRQGQETQYF. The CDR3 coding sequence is TGTGCCATCCGGCGGCAGGGTCAAGAGACCCAGTACTTC.

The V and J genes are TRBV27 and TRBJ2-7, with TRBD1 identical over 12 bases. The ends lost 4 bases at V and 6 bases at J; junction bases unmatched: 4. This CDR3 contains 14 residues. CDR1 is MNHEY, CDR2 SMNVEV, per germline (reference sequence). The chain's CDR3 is CASSWGTGGAEQYF. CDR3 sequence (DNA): TGTGCCAGCAGTTGGGGGACAGGGGGCGCCGAGCAGTACTTC.

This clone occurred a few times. Written as DNA, the CDR3 is TGTGCCAGCAGCCCAAGAAGGGGGCCGAACACCGGGGAGCTGTTTTTT. Translated, it gives CASSPRRGPNTGELFF. The chain combines TRBV7-9 with TRBJ2-2; 7 nucleotides match TRBD1. Germline loops: CDR1 SEHNR, CDR2 FQNEAQ (reference sequence). Trimming took 5 bases from V and 0 from J; bases not matched to a gene: 6. The CDR3 sequence is 16 residues long.

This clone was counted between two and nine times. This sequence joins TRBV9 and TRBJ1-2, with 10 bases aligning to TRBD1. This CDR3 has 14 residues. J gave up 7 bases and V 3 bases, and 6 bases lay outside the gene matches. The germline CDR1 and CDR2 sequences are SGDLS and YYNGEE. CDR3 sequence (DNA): TGTGCCAGCAGCGCGGGACAGGGGATGGGTGGCTACACCTTC. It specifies CASSAGQGMGGYTF.

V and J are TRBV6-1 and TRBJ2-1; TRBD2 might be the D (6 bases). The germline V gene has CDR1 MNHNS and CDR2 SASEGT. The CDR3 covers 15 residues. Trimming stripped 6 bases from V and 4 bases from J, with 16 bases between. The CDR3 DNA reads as TGTGCCAGCAGGACTAGACCGGACGATTACAATGAGCAGTTCTTC. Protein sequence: CASRTRPDDYNEQFF.

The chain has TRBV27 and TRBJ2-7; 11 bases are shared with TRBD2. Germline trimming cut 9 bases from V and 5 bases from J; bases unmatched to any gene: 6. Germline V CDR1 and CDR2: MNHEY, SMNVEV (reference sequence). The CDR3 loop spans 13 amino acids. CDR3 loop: CASKLAGDHEQYF. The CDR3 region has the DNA TGTGCCAGTAAACTAGCGGGAGACCACGAGCAGTACTTC.

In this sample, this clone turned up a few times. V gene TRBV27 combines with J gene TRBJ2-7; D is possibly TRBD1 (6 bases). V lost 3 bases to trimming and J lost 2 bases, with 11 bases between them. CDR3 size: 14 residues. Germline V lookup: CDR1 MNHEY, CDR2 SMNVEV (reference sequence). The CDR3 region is CASSFTGTTYEQYF. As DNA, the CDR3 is TGTGCCAGCAGTTTTACCGGGACAACCTACGAGCAGTACTTC.

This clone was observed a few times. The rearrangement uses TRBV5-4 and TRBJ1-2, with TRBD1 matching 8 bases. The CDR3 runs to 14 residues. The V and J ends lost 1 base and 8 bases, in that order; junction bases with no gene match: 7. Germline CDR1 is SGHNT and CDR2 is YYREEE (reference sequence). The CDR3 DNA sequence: TGTGCCAGCAGCTTGCTACAGGGGGTAGTCGGCTACACCTTC. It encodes CASSLLQGVVGYTF.

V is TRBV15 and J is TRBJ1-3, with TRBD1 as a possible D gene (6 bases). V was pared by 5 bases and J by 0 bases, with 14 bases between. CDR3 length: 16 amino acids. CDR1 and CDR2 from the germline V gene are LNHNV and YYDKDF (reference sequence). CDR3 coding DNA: TGTGCCACCAGCCCAGGACAGCCTTACTCTGGAAACACCATATATTTT. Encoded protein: CATSPGQPYSGNTIYF.

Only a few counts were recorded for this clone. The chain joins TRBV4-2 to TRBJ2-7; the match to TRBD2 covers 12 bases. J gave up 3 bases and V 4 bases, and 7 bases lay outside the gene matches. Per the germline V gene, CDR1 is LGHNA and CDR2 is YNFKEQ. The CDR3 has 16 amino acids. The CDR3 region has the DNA TGTGCCAGCAGCCGAGAGACTAGCGGGAGTCTCTACGAGCAGTACTTC. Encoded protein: CASSRETSGSLYEQYF.

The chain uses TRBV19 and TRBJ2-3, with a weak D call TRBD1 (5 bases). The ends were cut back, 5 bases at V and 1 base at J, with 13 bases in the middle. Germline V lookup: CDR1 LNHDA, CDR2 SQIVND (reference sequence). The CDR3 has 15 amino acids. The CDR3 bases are TGTGCCAGTAGTGGTGGACAAGGCGGCACAGATACGCAGTATTTT. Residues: CASSGGQGGTDTQYF.

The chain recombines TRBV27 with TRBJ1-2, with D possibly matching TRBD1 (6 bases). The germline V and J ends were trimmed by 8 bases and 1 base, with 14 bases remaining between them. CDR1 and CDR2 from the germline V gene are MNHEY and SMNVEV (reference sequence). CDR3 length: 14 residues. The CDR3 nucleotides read TGTGCCAGCGGGACACACGAACTTAACTATGGCTACACCTTC. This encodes CASGTHELNYGYTF.

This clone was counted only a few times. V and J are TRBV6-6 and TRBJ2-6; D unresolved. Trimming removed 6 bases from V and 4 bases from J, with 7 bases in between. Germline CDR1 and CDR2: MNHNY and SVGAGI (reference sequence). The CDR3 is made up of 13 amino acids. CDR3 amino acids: CASSPVGANVLTF. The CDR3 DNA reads TGTGCCAGCAGCCCCGTGGGGGCCAACGTCCTGACTTTC.

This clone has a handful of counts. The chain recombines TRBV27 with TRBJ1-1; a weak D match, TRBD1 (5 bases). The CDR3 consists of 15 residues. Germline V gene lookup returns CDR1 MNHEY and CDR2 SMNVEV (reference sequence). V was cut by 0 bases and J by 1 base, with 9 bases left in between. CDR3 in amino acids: CASSLSAGRNTEAFF. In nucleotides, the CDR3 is TGTGCCAGCAGTTTATCGGCAGGGCGGAACACTGAAGCTTTCTTT.

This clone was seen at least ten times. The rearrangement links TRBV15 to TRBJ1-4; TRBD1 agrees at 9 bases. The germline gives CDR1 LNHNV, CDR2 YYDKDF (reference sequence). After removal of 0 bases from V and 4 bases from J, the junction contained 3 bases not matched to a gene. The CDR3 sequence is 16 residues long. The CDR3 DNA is TGTGCCACCAGCAGAGATCGGGGACAGGGTAATGAAAAACTGTTTTTT. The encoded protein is CATSRDRGQGNEKLFF.

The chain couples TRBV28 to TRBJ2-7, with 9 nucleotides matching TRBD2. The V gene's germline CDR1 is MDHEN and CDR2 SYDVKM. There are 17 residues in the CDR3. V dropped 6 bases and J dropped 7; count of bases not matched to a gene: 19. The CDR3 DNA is TGTGCCAGCAGCAGGGTTTATGGTCGCGGGAGGGCCGAAGAGCAGTACTTC. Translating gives CASSRVYGRGRAEEQYF.

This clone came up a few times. The CDR3 reads CASSSGTGGEKLFF. The CDR3 region has the DNA TGTGCCAGCAGTTCCGGGACAGGGGGCGAAAAACTGTTTTTT. The genes are TRBV7-6 and TRBJ1-4, with TRBD1 matching over 12 bases. The CDR3 contains 14 residues. From germline, CDR1 is SGHVS and CDR2 FNYEAQ. V was clipped by 6 bases and J by 8 bases; unmatched bases: 4.

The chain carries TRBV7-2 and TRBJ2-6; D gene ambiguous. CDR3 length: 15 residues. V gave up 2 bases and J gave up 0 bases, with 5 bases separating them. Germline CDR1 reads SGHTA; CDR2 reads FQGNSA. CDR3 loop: CASSLWHSGANVLTF. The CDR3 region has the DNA TGTGCCAGCAGCTTATGGCACTCTGGGGCCAACGTCCTGACTTTC.

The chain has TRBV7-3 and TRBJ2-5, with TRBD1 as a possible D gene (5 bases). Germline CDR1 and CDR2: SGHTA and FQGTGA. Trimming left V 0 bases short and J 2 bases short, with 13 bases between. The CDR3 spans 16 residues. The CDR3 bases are TGTGCCAGCAGCTTAACGGGTCAGGGCCGTCAAGAGACCCAGTACTTC. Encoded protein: CASSLTGQGRQETQYF. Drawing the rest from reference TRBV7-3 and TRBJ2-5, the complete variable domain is GAGVSQTPSNKVTEKGKYVELRCDPISGHTALYWYRQSLGQGPEFLIYFQGTGAADDSGLPNDRFFAVRPEGSVSTLKIQRTERGDSAVYLCASSLTGQGRQETQYFGPGTRLLVL.

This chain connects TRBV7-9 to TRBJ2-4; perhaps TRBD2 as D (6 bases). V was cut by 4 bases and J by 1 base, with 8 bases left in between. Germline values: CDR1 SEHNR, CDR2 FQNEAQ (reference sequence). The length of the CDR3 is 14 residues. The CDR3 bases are TGTGCCAGCAGCTCCCGGGAGGCCAAAAACATTCAGTACTTC. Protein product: CASSSREAKNIQYF.

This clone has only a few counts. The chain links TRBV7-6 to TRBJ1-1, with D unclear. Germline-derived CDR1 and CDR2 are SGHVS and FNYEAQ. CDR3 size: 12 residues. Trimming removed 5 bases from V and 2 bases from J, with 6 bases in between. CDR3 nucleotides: TGTGCCAGCAGCCAACTCAACACTGAAGCTTTCTTT. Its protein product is CASSQLNTEAFF.

In nucleotides, the CDR3 is TGTGCCAGCAGCTTTCCTGGGAGAGCGGGAAATGAGCAGTTCTTC. Amino acids: CASSFPGRAGNEQFF. This chain joins TRBV5-6 and TRBJ2-1, with 7 bases identical to TRBD2. Germline assignment: CDR1 SGHDT and CDR2 YYEEEE. CDR3 length: 15 residues. Losses at the gene ends were 2 bases for V and 7 bases for J; bases not matched to a gene: 9. The whole variable domain, filled in from reference TRBV5-6 and TRBJ2-1, reads DAGVTQSPTHLIKTRGQQVTLRCSPKSGHDTVSWYQQALGQGPQFIFQYYEEEERQRGNFPDRFSGHQFPNYSSELNVNALLLGDSALYLCASSFPGRAGNEQFFGPGTRLTVL.

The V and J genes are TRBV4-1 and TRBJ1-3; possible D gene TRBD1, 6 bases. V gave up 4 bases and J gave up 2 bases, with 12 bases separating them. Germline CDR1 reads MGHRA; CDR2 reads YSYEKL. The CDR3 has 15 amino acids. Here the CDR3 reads CASSLGGQTGNTIYF. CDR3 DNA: TGCGCCAGCAGCCTAGGAGGACAGACTGGAAACACCATATATTTT.

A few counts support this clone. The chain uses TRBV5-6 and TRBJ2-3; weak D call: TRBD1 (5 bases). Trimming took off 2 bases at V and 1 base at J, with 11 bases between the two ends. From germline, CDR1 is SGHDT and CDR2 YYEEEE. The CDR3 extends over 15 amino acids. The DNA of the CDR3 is TGTGCCAGCAGCTTTAAGGGGCTTGGCACAGATACGCAGTATTTT. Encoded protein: CASSFKGLGTDTQYF.